This T cell receptor beta chain was retrieved from a study of T cells after yellow fever vaccination. Across the study: It was SMART-Seq v4 Ultra Low Input that prepared the fractions with low cell numbers.

TCRdb reprocessed the 5' RACE reads via MiXCR and lists one record per CDR3 protein. The sample has some 340,000 distinct CDR3 sequences, approximately 11% seen once. With regard to this clonotype: Its antigen is as yet unknown.

General study points: At 95% to 98% for CD4 and about 91% for CD8, most primary-vaccination clones showed up again after the booster. Though weaker, the secondary response peaked faster, on day 5 versus 15. Contamination by abundant bulk-population clonotypes could be present in FACS-sorted repertoires.

The CDR3 has 14 residues. The V and J ends lost 1 base and 6 bases respectively, with 11 bases between them. Germline V gene data show CDR1 as SEHNR and CDR2 as FQNEAQ (reference sequence). Sequencing used CD4+ T cells sorted from PBMCs, obtained 45 days after the yellow fever booster vaccination. This receptor was obtained from a man between 18 and 29 years old who received the YFV17D yellow fever vaccine. The chain employs TRBV7-9 and TRBJ2-3, with D tentatively TRBD1 (5 bases). CDR3 coding DNA: TGTGCCAGCAGCTTAGTGGGATGGGGCGATACGCAGTATTTT. Translating gives CASSLVGWGDTQYF.